This TCR beta chain was sequenced in a study of blood T cell repertoires in COVID-19. Study context: The United States, Italy and Spain provided the acute and convalescent COVID-19 samples. Sources were T cells, B-cell-depleted T cells, or PBMCs; the material itself was cDNA or gDNA.

Individuals drawn from under 30 US areas were about 18 to 95 years old. Exposed enrollees had met someone with a PCR-confirmed or clinician-diagnosed COVID-19 case at some point within the 2 weeks before study entry. Assay: immunoSEQ multiplex PCR; the TCRdb copy retains only in-frame clones and omits some. The table lists hundreds of thousands of clones, about four fifths of them singletons, with 4.5% to 5% in the top ten. This TCR derives from a woman aged 45-65 years who had been exposed to COVID-19. Sequences were obtained from PBMCs or T cells enriched from blood (not recorded which).

Here the CDR3 DNA reads TGTGCCAGCAGCTTACGTACTTACAGGGTTACCACAGATACGCAGTATTTT. This gives the protein CASSLRTYRVTTDTQYF. The chain has TRBV11-2 and TRBJ2-3, with a tentative D call TRBD1 (6 bases). This CDR3 is built from 17 residues. The germline V gene has CDR1 SGHAT and CDR2 FQNNGV. Between the trimmed V and J ends, which lost 2 bases and 2 bases, there was a span of 17 bases. Full variable domain (outside the CDR3, taken from reference TRBV11-2 and TRBJ2-3): EAGVAQSPRYKIIEKRQSVAFWCNPISGHATLYWYQQILGQGPKLLIQFQNNGVVDDSQLPKDRFSAERLKGVDSTLKIQPAKLEDSAVYLCASSLRTYRVTTDTQYFGPGTRLTVL.